These 3 T cell receptor beta chains came from one sample sequenced in a study of Tregs in tolerant kidney transplant recipients. The data were produced by immunoSEQ multiplex PCR, yet TCRdb's version contains in-frame clones alone and is incomplete. The sample spans tens of thousands of clones; the ten largest clones claim 0.8% to 1%. The input for sequencing was CD4+ T cells from blood, taken before the transplant. These receptor sequences come from a human donor who received a combined kidney and bone marrow transplant.

Comment on this clone: The CDR3 extends 3 residues past the end of the read, so its final part is completed from the germline J gene. The chain couples TRBV7-2 to TRBJ2-4; D is possibly TRBD2 (6 bases). V shed 5 bases and J shed 3 bases, with 14 bases lying between them. There are 15 residues in the CDR3. Per germline, CDR1 SGHTA and CDR2 FQGNSA. The CDR3 loop reads CASSSRGMVKNIQYF. Partial CDR3 DNA: TGTGCCAGCAGCAGCCGGGGGATGGTCAAAAACATT.

Comment on this clone: From the germline J gene comes the end of the CDR3, since the read stops 3 residues before it. This sequence joins TRBV18 and TRBJ2-1, with 12 bases that match TRBD1. This CDR3 is built from 16 residues. J lost 8 bases, V lost 6 bases, and 11 bases had no gene match. Per germline, CDR1 KGHSH and CDR2 LQKENI. The CDR3 bases that were read are TGTGCCAGCTCCCGCCGGGACAGGGGGCAATCTGATGAG. Protein: CASSRRDRGQSDE. The complete CDR3 reads CASSRRDRGQSDEQFF.

Comment on this clone: Read data end 3 residues before the CDR3 end; the end is taken from the germline J gene. The chain joins TRBV19 to TRBJ2-1, with 12 positions matching TRBD2. The CDR3 is made up of 16 amino acids. Germline CDR1 and CDR2: LNHDA and SQIVND (reference sequence). V was pared by 6 bases and J by 8 bases, with 11 bases of the junction left unmatched. The CDR3 loop reads CASRNPSGRASHEQFF. The DNA read from the CDR3 is TGTGCCAGTAGGAACCCTAGCGGGAGGGCGTCGCATGAG. The variable domain in full, with the rest retrieved from reference TRBV19 and TRBJ2-1, is DGGITQSPKYLFRKEGQNVTLSCEQNLNHDAMYWYRQDPGQGLRLIYYSQIVNDFQKGDIAEGYSVSREKKESFPLTVTSAQKNPTAFYLCASRNPSGRASHEQFFGPGTRLTVL.